This TCR beta chain was captured in a study of blood T cells in healthy people across ages. PCR was performed a second time for about 6 to 12 cycles using a sample-barcoded 5' primer and a J-beta primer mix. TCRdb ran MiXCR on the 5' RACE reads and lists one entry per CDR3 protein. This sample has around 1,500,000 distinct CDR3 sequences, with approximately 42% found just once. The ends lost 7 bases at V and 2 bases at J; junction bases unmatched: 6. Per germline, CDR1 SQVTM and CDR2 ANQGSEA. This CDR3 has 15 amino acids. Material for sequencing was blood. The sequence was collected from a woman younger than 30 in good health. The V gene is TRBV29-1, the J gene TRBJ2-3, with 13 bases matching TRBD2. CDR3 bases: TGCAGCGCCGGGACTAGCGGGGCCCCCACAGATACGCAGTATTTT. This gives the protein CSAGTSGAPTDTQYF.